These 9 T cell receptor beta chains came from one sample sequenced in a study of cytomegalovirus exposure and HLA in healthy donors. Using immunoSEQ multiplex PCR, the repertoire was profiled, and TCRdb retains in-frame clones only, with some absent. Counted here are under 85,000 clones, 94% occurring once; the ten biggest clones make up about 2.1%. Material: PBMCs. These TCRs come from a woman under 30 in good health and CMV-seronegative.

The rearrangement links TRBV10-3 to TRBJ2-7; D perhaps matches TRBD2 (5 bases). CDR1 and CDR2 from the germline V gene are ENHRY and SYGVKD. The CDR3 length is 12 residues. The V end was cut by 6 bases, the J end by 3 bases, with 9 bases between. The CDR3 sequence is CAISGLGYEQYF. The CDR3 DNA follows: TGTGCCATCAGCGGACTGGGCTACGAGCAGTACTTC.

The V call is TRBV6-1, the J call TRBJ2-7, with TRBD1 identical over 8 bases. The CDR3 contains 20 residues. The ends lost 1 base at V and 2 bases at J; junction bases unmatched: 19. Germline V gene sequence: CDR1 MNHNS, CDR2 SASEGT. DNA of the CDR3: TGTGCCAGCAGTGAAGGGAGGACAGGGTCTTATAGAGGTTCACCCTACGAGCAGTACTTC. Protein sequence: CASSEGRTGSYRGSPYEQYF.

The chain combines TRBV2 with TRBJ2-2; no reliable D call. V was trimmed by 1 base and J by 9 bases, leaving 9 bases between them. The CDR3 covers 13 residues. Germline loops: CDR1 SNHLY, CDR2 FYNNEI. The CDR3 DNA reads TGTGCCAGCAGTGAAGACAGAGCCAGGGAGCTGTTTTTT. This encodes CASSEDRARELFF. Supplemented by reference TRBV2 and TRBJ2-2, the full variable domain reads EPEVTQTPSHQVTQMGQEVILRCVPISNHLYFYWYRQILGQKVEFLVSFYNNEISEKSEIFDDQFSVERPDGSNFTLKIRSTKLEDSAMYFCASSEDRARELFFGEGSRLTVL.

This clone was seen once. The chain couples TRBV6-1 to TRBJ2-2; a weak D match, TRBD2 (6 bases). Looked up from germline, CDR1 is MNHNS and CDR2 is SASEGT. Between the trimmed V and J ends, which lost 7 bases and 4 bases, there was a span of 13 bases. This CDR3 has 14 amino acids. CDR3 coding DNA: TGTGCCAGCACATTGGAGGGGTCCACCGGGGAGCTGTTTTTT. It codes for CASTLEGSTGELFF.

This clone was observed once. CDR3 DNA: TGTGCCAGTAGTATAGATCAGGGACAGATGCAACAGCCCCAGCATTTT. Translating it yields CASSIDQGQMQQPQHF. This rearrangement joins TRBV19 to TRBJ1-5; 7 bases map to TRBD1. This CDR3 region has 16 residues. The V gene end was trimmed by 0 bases and the J gene end by 7 bases; junction bases not matched to a gene: 9. In germline, CDR1 is LNHDA, CDR2 SQIVND (reference sequence).

The V call is TRBV14, the J call TRBJ2-7; 9 nucleotides align to TRBD1. Germline CDR1 and CDR2: SGHDN and FVKESK. This CDR3 is built from 15 residues. V shed 3 bases, J shed 2 bases, and the junction held 5 bases outside the gene matches. DNA for the CDR3: TGTGCCAGCAGCCAGGGACAGGGCGAAGCCTACGAGCAGTACTTC. This encodes CASSQGQGEAYEQYF.

This chain uses TRBV7-2 with TRBJ2-2; D is possibly TRBD1 (5 bases). From germline, CDR1 is SGHTA and CDR2 FQGNSA. The V gene lost 1 base and the J gene lost 1 base, with 10 bases spanning the gap. This CDR3 contains 16 residues. CDR3 DNA sequence: TGTGCCAGCAGCTTAGAGGGGATCAGGAACACCGGGGAGCTGTTTTTT. It encodes CASSLEGIRNTGELFF.

The rearrangement joins TRBV18 to TRBJ2-7, with D unresolved. The CDR3 sequence is 15 residues long. V was cut by 0 bases and J by 0 bases, with 9 bases left in between. Germline-derived CDR1 and CDR2 are KGHSH and LQKENI. CDR3 in amino acids: CASSPPEASSYEQYF. The CDR3 region has the DNA TGTGCCAGCTCACCACCCGAGGCCTCCTCCTACGAGCAGTACTTC.

The chain combines TRBV15 with TRBJ2-5; weak D call: TRBD1 (5 bases). Germline assignment: CDR1 LNHNV and CDR2 YYDKDF (reference sequence). The CDR3 contains 15 residues. Trimming removed 0 bases at V and 1 base at J, with 9 bases between. This CDR3 reads CATSRDQGFQETQYF. The CDR3 DNA reads as TGTGCCACCAGCAGAGATCAGGGCTTCCAAGAGACCCAGTACTTC. Supplemented by reference TRBV15 and TRBJ2-5, the full variable domain reads DAMVIQNPRYQVTQFGKPVTLSCSQTLNHNVMYWYQQKSSQAPKLLFHYYDKDFNNEADTPDNFQSRRPNTSFCFLDIRSPGLGDTAMYLCATSRDQGFQETQYFGPGTRLLVL.